Following are 2 T cell receptor beta chains from one sample sequenced in a study of blood T cell repertoires in COVID-19. Some clones are missing from TCRdb's copy, which holds only in-frame ones; the method was immunoSEQ multiplex PCR. The profile shows 200,000 to 250,000 clones, roughly 80% of them singletons. The sample taken for sequencing was peripheral blood. The origin of the receptors is an elderly woman with acute or convalescent COVID-19.

The chain employs TRBV1 and TRBJ2-1; TRBD2 is taken as the D call from the table, unchecked against the DNA. TRBV1 is a documented pseudogene. This CDR3 has 14 amino acids. CDR3 sequence: CTSSQGKAGGGQFF. CDR3 nucleotides: TGCACCAGCAGCCAAGGTAAAGCGGGAGGTGGGCAGTTCTTC.

The chain carries TRBV3-1 (or the pseudogene TRBV3-2) and TRBJ1-6; 9 bases match TRBD1. Losses at the gene ends were 8 bases for V and 7 bases for J; bases not matched to a gene: 3. The germline CDR1 and CDR2 sequences are LGHDT and YNNKEL (reference sequence). This CDR3 region has 13 residues. The CDR3 loop reads CASSGTGNSPLHF. The CDR3 DNA reads TGTGCCAGCTCGGGGACAGGGAATTCACCCCTCCACTTT.